This T cell receptor beta chain is drawn from a study of blood T cell repertoires in COVID-19. Across the whole study: In each case, the material was cDNA or gDNA derived from T cells, B-cell-depleted T cells, or PBMCs.

Authors' data handling: Reference gene primer amplification gave estimated nucleated cell counts. The protocol was immunoSEQ multiplex PCR, while the TCRdb copy is restricted to in-frame clones and leaves out a portion. The V and J calls and clone size were taken over from that table, and D and trimming were inferred from the DNA. There are 300,000 to 350,000 clones in the sample; about 87% occur only once, and 7.5% to 10% lies in the top ten. The CDR3 runs 11 residues. CDR1 GTSNPN and CDR2 SVGIG come from the germline V gene (reference sequence). Enrolled during active infection, Seattle patients were then followed longitudinally.

The chain links TRBV30 to TRBJ2-7, with 7 bases that match TRBD1. The sequence came from a man aged 25 to 40 with COVID-19, enrolled during active disease. The sample was peripheral blood. CDR3 loop: CAGDRAYEQYF. The CDR3 bases are TGTGCGGGTGACAGGGCCTACGAGCAGTACTTC.